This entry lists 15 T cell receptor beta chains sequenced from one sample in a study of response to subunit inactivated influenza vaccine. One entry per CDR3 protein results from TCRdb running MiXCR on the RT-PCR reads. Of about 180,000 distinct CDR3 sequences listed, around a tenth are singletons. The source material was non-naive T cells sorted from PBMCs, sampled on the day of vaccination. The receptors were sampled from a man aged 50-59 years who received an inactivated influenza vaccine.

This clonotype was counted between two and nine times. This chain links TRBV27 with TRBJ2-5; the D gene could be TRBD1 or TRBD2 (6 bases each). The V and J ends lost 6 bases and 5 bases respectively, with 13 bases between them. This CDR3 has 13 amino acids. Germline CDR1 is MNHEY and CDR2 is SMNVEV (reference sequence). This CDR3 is CASRMGGVETQYF. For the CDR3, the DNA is TGTGCCAGCAGGATGGGGGGCGTGGAGACCCAGTACTTC.

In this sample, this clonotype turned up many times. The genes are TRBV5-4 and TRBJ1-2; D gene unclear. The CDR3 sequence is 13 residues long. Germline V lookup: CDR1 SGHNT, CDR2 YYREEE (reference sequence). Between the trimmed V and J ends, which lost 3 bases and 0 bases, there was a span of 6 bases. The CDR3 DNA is TGTGCCAGCAGCTCGAGGGCTAACTATGGCTACACCTTC. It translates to CASSSRANYGYTF.

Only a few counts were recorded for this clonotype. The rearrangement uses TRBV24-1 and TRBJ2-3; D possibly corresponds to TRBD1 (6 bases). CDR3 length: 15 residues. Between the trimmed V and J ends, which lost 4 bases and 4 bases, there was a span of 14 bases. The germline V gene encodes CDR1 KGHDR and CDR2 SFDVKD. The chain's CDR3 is CATSDLRTVSDTQYF. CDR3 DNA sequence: TGTGCCACCAGTGACCTTCGGACAGTGTCAGATACGCAGTATTTT.

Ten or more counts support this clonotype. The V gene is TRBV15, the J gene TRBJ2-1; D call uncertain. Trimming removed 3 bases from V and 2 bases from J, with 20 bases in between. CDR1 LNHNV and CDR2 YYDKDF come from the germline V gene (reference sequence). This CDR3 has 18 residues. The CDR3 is CATSRDPASVGPYNEQFF. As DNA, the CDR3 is TGTGCCACCAGCAGGGATCCAGCATCCGTAGGACCCTACAATGAGCAGTTCTTC.

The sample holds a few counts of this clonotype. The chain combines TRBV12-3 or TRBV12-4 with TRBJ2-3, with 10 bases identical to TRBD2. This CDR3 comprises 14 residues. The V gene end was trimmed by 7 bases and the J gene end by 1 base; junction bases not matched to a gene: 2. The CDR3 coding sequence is TGTGCCAGCATAGGGACTAGCGGCACAGATACGCAGTATTTT. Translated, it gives CASIGTSGTDTQYF.

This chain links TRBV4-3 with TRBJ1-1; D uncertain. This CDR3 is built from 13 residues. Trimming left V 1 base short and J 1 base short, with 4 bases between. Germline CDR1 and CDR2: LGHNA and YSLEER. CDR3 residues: CASSQAANTEAFF. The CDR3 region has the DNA TGCGCCAGCAGCCAAGCCGCGAACACTGAAGCTTTCTTT.

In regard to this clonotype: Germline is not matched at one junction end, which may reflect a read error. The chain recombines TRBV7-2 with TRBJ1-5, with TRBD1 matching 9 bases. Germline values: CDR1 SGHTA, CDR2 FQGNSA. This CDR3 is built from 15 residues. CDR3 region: CASSRVTGGNQPQHF. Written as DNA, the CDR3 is TGTGCCAGCAGCCGTGTTACAGGGGGCAACCAGCCCCAGCATTTT. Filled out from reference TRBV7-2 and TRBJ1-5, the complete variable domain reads GAGVSQSPSNKVTEKGKDVELRCDPISGHTALYWYRQSLGQGLEFLIYFQGNSAPDKSGLPSDRFSAERTGGSVSTLTIQRTQQEDSAVYLCASSRVTGGNQPQHFGDGTRLSIL.

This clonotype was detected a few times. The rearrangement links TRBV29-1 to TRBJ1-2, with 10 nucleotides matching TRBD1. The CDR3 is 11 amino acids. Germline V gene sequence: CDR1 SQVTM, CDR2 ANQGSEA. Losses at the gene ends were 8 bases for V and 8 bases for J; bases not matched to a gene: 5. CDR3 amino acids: CSSLTGGGYTF. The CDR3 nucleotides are TGCAGCTCCCTGACAGGGGGCGGCTACACCTTC.

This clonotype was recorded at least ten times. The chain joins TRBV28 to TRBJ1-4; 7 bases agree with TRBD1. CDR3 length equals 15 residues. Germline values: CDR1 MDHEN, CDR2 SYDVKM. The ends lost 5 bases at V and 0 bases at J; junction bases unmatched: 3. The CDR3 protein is CASSPGQSTNEKLFF. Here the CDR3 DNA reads TGTGCCAGCAGTCCGGGACAGTCAACTAATGAAAAACTGTTTTTT.

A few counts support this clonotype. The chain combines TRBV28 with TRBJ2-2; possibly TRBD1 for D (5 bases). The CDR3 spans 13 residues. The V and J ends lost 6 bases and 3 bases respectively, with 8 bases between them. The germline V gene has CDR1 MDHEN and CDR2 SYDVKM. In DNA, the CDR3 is TGTGCCAGCAGGCCAGGGTACACCGGGGAGCTGTTTTTT. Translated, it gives CASRPGYTGELFF.

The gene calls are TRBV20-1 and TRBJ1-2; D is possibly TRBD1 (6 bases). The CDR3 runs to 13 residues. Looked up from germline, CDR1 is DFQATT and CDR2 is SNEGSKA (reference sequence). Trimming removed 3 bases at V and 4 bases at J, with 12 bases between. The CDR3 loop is CSASETGTYGYTF. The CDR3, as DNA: TGCAGTGCTAGTGAAACAGGGACCTATGGCTACACCTTC.

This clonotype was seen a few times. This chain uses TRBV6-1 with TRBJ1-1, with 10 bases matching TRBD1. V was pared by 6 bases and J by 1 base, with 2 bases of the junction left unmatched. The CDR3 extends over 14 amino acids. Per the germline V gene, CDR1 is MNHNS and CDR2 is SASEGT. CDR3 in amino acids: CASSRTGGNTEAFF. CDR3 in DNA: TGTGCCAGCAGCCGGACAGGGGGGAACACTGAAGCTTTCTTT.

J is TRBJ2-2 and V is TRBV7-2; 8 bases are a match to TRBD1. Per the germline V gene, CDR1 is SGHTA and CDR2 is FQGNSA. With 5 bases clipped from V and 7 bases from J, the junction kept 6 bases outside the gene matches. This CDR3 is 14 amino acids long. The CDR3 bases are TGTGCCAGCAGCCGCAGACAGGGGTACGGGGAGCTGTTTTTT. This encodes CASSRRQGYGELFF.

DNA for the CDR3: TGTGCCAGCAGTTATTCTAGCGGGAGGGCCTCCCTCTACGAGCAGTACTTC. This gives the protein CASSYSSGRASLYEQYF. The V and J genes are TRBV6-2 or TRBV6-3 and TRBJ2-7, with 12 nucleotides matching TRBD2. CDR3 length equals 17 residues. The germline gives CDR1 MNHEY, CDR2 SVGEGT. Trimming took 3 bases from V and 3 from J; bases not matched to a gene: 9.

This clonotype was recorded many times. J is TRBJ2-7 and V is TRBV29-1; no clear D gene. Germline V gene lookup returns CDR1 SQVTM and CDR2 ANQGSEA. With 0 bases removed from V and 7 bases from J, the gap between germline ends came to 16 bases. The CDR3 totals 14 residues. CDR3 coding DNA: TGCAGCGTTGAAGATCGGGCAGGAGCCGCGGAGCAGTACTTC. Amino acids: CSVEDRAGAAEQYF.